Following are 30 T cell receptor beta chains from one sample sequenced in a study of vaccination and CD4 T cells after COVID-19. Sequencing of the DNA from cultured CD4+ T cells was carried out with the Oncomine TCR Beta short-read assay. TCRdb recomputed calls from the PCR reads with MiXCR, one row per CDR3 protein. The data hold about 15,000 distinct CDR3 sequences, with 55% to 80% observed a single time. What these receptors recognize is not known. Indicated treatment: approximately nine-day PBMC culture with coronavirus spike peptide pools or control peptides (ViraFEST assay). The sample consisted of CD4+ T cells from blood, cultured in vitro. The receptors stem from a human donor who had recovered from COVID-19.

This clonotype is a singleton in its sample. The V call is TRBV30, the J call TRBJ1-6, with D perhaps TRBD1 (5 bases). The CDR3 consists of 13 residues. Germline V gene data show CDR1 as GTSNPN and CDR2 as SVGIG (reference sequence). Trimming shortened V by 0 bases and J by 10 bases, and 10 bases separated the two germline ends. The CDR3 DNA is TGTGCCTGGAGTGTCCAAGGGGCATCACCCCTCCACTTT. Its translation is CAWSVQGASPLHF.

CDR3 coding DNA: TGCAGTGCTAGAACCGAGACAGGGGGCGGAAGAACCGGGGAGCTGTTTTTT. Its translation is CSARTETGGGRTGELFF. The rearrangement joins TRBV20-1 to TRBJ2-2; 10 bases match TRBD1. The CDR3 has 17 residues. The trim removed 2 bases at V and 5 bases at J, leaving 11 bases unmatched. Germline CDR1 is DFQATT and CDR2 is SNEGSKA (reference sequence).

This clonotype was seen more than once but under ten times. The rearrangement uses TRBV20-1 and TRBJ1-5, with TRBD1 matching over 7 bases. V shed 4 bases and J 7 bases; nucleotides not matched to a gene: 7. This CDR3 is 13 amino acids long. The germline gives CDR1 DFQATT, CDR2 SNEGSKA (reference sequence). This chain's CDR3 is CSATTGSGQPQHF. CDR3 sequence (DNA): TGCAGTGCTACGACAGGGAGCGGGCAGCCCCAGCATTTT.

In its sample, this clonotype was seen a few times. The chain joins TRBV5-1 to TRBJ1-1, with TRBD1 matching 11 bases. This CDR3 is 15 amino acids long. Germline V gene lookup returns CDR1 SGHRS and CDR2 YFSETQ. V shed 4 bases and J 4 bases; nucleotides not matched to a gene: 6. CDR3 sequence reads: CASSATGTGGTEAFF. In nucleotides, the CDR3 is TGCGCCAGCAGCGCAACCGGGACAGGGGGCACTGAAGCTTTCTTT.

This clonotype was recorded only once. This chain joins TRBV12-3 or TRBV12-4 and TRBJ1-5; TRBD1 is a possible D gene (6 bases). This CDR3 has 17 amino acids. The ends were cut back, 4 bases at V and 3 bases at J, with 19 bases in the middle. The CDR3 DNA reads as TGTGCCAGCAGTTCCCAGATAGGGGGTGGGGACAATCAGCCCCAGCATTTT. This gives the protein CASSSQIGGGDNQPQHF.

This chain connects TRBV15 to TRBJ2-7; 10 nucleotides line up with TRBD2. V lost 3 bases, J lost 4 bases, and 9 bases stayed unmatched. CDR3 size: 16 residues. Germline CDR1 LNHNV, CDR2 YYDKDF (reference sequence). CDR3 protein: CATSSGLADRLYEQYF. CDR3 nucleotides: TGTGCCACCAGCAGCGGACTAGCGGATAGGTTGTACGAGCAGTACTTC. Using reference TRBV15 and TRBJ2-7 for the parts outside the CDR3, the full variable domain is DAMVIQNPRYQVTQFGKPVTLSCSQTLNHNVMYWYQQKSSQAPKLLFHYYDKDFNNEADTPDNFQSRRPNTSFCFLDIRSPGLGDTAMYLCATSSGLADRLYEQYFGPGTRLTVT.

The V and J genes are TRBV11-2 and TRBJ2-1; 7 nucleotides match TRBD2. CDR3 length: 16 amino acids. The V segment lost 3 bases and the J segment 2 bases; nucleotides outside the gene matches: 7. The germline V gene has CDR1 SGHAT and CDR2 FQNNGV. In nucleotides, the CDR3 is TGTGCCAGCAGCTTGGGGCTACTAGCGCCCTACAATGAGCAGTTCTTC. Amino acids: CASSLGLLAPYNEQFF.

J is TRBJ2-3 and V is TRBV20-1; tentatively, D is TRBD2 (5 bases). The CDR3 covers 14 residues. Germline V gene lookup returns CDR1 DFQATT and CDR2 SNEGSKA (reference sequence). Trimming removed 3 bases at V and 2 bases at J, with 12 bases between. This CDR3 reads CSARVGAVTDTQYF. The DNA for the CDR3 is TGCAGTGCTAGGGTTGGAGCGGTCACAGATACGCAGTATTTT.

The rearrangement joins TRBV7-9 to TRBJ1-2, with D hard to call. This CDR3 is built from 14 residues. Germline loops: CDR1 SEHNR, CDR2 FQNEAQ (reference sequence). The V and J ends lost 5 bases and 1 base respectively, with 11 bases between them. The CDR3 coding sequence is TGTGCCAGCAGCCCAAGAGATTTTAACTATGGCTACACCTTC. Encoded protein: CASSPRDFNYGYTF.

The CDR3 DNA reads TGCAGTGCGCTTACTAGCGGGAGATGGAATGAGCAGTTCTTC. As protein: CSALTSGRWNEQFF. The chain recombines TRBV20-1 with TRBJ2-1; 11 nucleotides match TRBD2. J lost 7 bases, V lost 6 bases, and 8 bases had no gene match. The CDR3 has 14 amino acids. Germline values: CDR1 DFQATT, CDR2 SNEGSKA (reference sequence).

The chain carries TRBV5-5 and TRBJ2-2, with 7 nucleotides matching TRBD1. The CDR3 covers 14 residues. Germline-derived CDR1 and CDR2 are SGHKS and YYEKEE (reference sequence). V lost 4 bases, J lost 4 bases, and 4 bases stayed unmatched. This chain's CDR3 is CASSRDRVTGELFF. The CDR3 DNA sequence: TGTGCCAGCAGCCGCGACAGGGTCACCGGGGAGCTGTTTTTT.

The rearrangement links TRBV18 to TRBJ1-1, with D perhaps matching TRBD1 (6 bases). V gave up 3 bases and J gave up 3 bases, with 11 bases separating them. This CDR3 has 14 amino acids. Germline-derived CDR1 and CDR2 are KGHSH and LQKENI. The CDR3 protein is CASSPTAGDTEAFF. CDR3 DNA sequence: TGTGCCAGCTCACCGACAGCAGGGGACACTGAAGCTTTCTTT.

This clonotype was recorded only once. The chain has TRBV28 and TRBJ1-2; the D is unclear. The CDR3 covers 10 residues. Germline V gene sequence: CDR1 MDHEN, CDR2 SYDVKM. V shed 5 bases and J shed 5 bases, with 3 bases lying between them. CDR3: CASSRYGYTF. The CDR3 DNA follows: TGTGCCAGCAGTCGTTATGGCTACACCTTC.

This chain uses TRBV7-2 with TRBJ2-7, with D maybe TRBD1 (5 bases). Trimming removed 0 bases from V and 6 bases from J, with 12 bases in between. Germline lookup yields CDR1 SGHTA and CDR2 FQGNSA. The length of the CDR3 is 14 residues. CDR3 DNA: TGTGCCAGCAGCTTAGCACGCGGTCAGGGCGAGCAGTACTTC. It is translated as CASSLARGQGEQYF.

This chain uses TRBV7-8 with TRBJ1-5; possibly TRBD1 for D (5 bases). Trimming removed 1 base from V and 2 bases from J, with 9 bases in between. The CDR3 spans 15 residues. The germline V gene has CDR1 SGHVS and CDR2 FQNEAQ. In DNA, the CDR3 is TGTGCCAGCAGCTTAGACAGGTCAGGCAATCAGCCCCAGCATTTT. Amino acid sequence: CASSLDRSGNQPQHF.

This chain joins TRBV7-3 and TRBJ2-7; tentatively, D is TRBD1 (6 bases). The CDR3 extends over 15 amino acids. The ends were cut back, 5 bases at V and 0 bases at J, with 14 bases in the middle. CDR1 is SGHTA and CDR2 is FQGTGA in the germline V gene. CDR3 amino acids: CASSPGQSSSYEQYF. The CDR3 DNA reads as TGTGCCAGCAGCCCAGGACAGTCAAGCTCCTACGAGCAGTACTTC. The whole variable domain, remainder taken from reference TRBV7-3 and TRBJ2-7, is GAGVSQTPSNKVTEKGKYVELRCDPISGHTALYWYRQSLGQGPEFLIYFQGTGAADDSGLPNDRFFAVRPEGSVSTLKIQRTERGDSAVYLCASSPGQSSSYEQYFGPGTRLTVT.

In its sample, this clonotype was seen a few times. This chain joins TRBV5-4 and TRBJ1-2, with D possibly being TRBD1 (6 bases). The CDR3 contains 14 residues. With 5 bases removed from V and 2 bases from J, the gap between germline ends came to 13 bases. Germline-derived CDR1 and CDR2 are SGHNT and YYREEE (reference sequence). CDR3 bases: TGTGCCAGCAGACCGAATGACAGGAACTATGGCTACACCTTC. This sequence encodes CASRPNDRNYGYTF.

The V and J genes are TRBV20-1 and TRBJ2-5; possibly TRBD2 for D (5 bases). The CDR3 has 11 amino acids. V gave up 5 bases and J gave up 4 bases, with 8 bases separating them. Germline V gives CDR1 DFQATT, CDR2 SNEGSKA (reference sequence). The CDR3 loop is CSAAEGETQYF. In DNA, the CDR3 is TGCAGTGCTGCCGAGGGAGAGACCCAGTACTTC.

The chain has TRBV20-1 and TRBJ1-4; 7 positions match TRBD1. Germline lookup yields CDR1 DFQATT and CDR2 SNEGSKA (reference sequence). The CDR3 length is 12 residues. The CDR3 nucleotides read TGCGCCAACAGGGGTCCTAATGAAAAACTGTTTTTT. Residues: CANRGPNEKLFF.

The chain is built from TRBV3-1 and TRBJ1-2; D unresolved. Germline CDR1 is LGHDT and CDR2 is YNNKEL (reference sequence). The CDR3 is 16 amino acids. The V gene lost 6 bases and the J gene lost 4 bases, with 21 bases spanning the gap. CDR3 in DNA: TGTGCCAGCAGAAGGGCTGGGCTCGGGGATAGCTATGGCTACACCTTC. This sequence encodes CASRRAGLGDSYGYTF.

The V gene is TRBV20-1, the J gene TRBJ2-2; D is possibly TRBD2 (5 bases). V was cut by 7 bases and J by 6 bases, with 9 bases left in between. Germline lookup yields CDR1 DFQATT and CDR2 SNEGSKA (reference sequence). The CDR3 runs 11 residues. The CDR3 loop reads CSVWRAGELFF. In DNA, the CDR3 is TGCAGTGTTTGGCGGGCCGGGGAGCTGTTTTTT.

This chain connects TRBV9 to TRBJ2-5; 7 nucleotides line up with TRBD2. The germline V gene encodes CDR1 SGDLS and CDR2 YYNGEE. The CDR3 has 14 residues. Unmatched junction bases numbered 1, after V lost 2 bases and J lost 0 bases. The CDR3 reads CASSVGTNQETQYF. CDR3 nucleotides: TGTGCCAGCAGCGTGGGGACTAACCAAGAGACCCAGTACTTC.

The chain uses TRBV19 and TRBJ1-5, with D perhaps matching TRBD1 (6 bases). The germline V gene has CDR1 LNHDA and CDR2 SQIVND (reference sequence). V was trimmed by 7 bases and J by 3 bases, leaving 13 bases between them. The CDR3 sequence is 14 residues long. CDR3: CASNLGQSNQPQHF. The CDR3, as DNA: TGTGCCAGTAACCTGGGACAATCCAATCAGCCCCAGCATTTT.

The rearrangement links TRBV7-3 to TRBJ1-1, with D unclear. Germline CDR1 SGHTA, CDR2 FQGTGA. V was pared by 1 base and J by 1 base, with 4 bases between. This CDR3 comprises 13 residues. In nucleotides, the CDR3 is TGTGCCAGCAGCTTAAACTGGAACACTGAAGCTTTCTTT. This encodes CASSLNWNTEAFF.

Here the CDR3 DNA reads TGCAGTGCTAGGCCCGACGGAAGCTCCTACGAGCAGTACTTC. Translating it yields CSARPDGSSYEQYF. The rearrangement joins TRBV20-1 to TRBJ2-7; D is unclear. Per the germline V gene, CDR1 is DFQATT and CDR2 is SNEGSKA (reference sequence). With 3 bases removed from V and 0 bases from J, the gap between germline ends came to 12 bases. The CDR3 contains 14 residues.

V usage is TRBV6-2 or TRBV6-3 and J usage is TRBJ2-7; 9 bases are shared with TRBD2. The CDR3 has 13 residues. From germline, CDR1 is MNHEY and CDR2 SVGEGT. V lost 6 bases to trimming and J lost 7 bases; unmatched junction nucleotides: 7. The CDR3: CASSLGLAWEQYF. The CDR3 DNA is TGTGCCAGCAGCTTGGGACTAGCTTGGGAGCAGTACTTC.

V gene TRBV7-9 combines with J gene TRBJ1-2; D gene ambiguous. Germline CDR1 reads SEHNR; CDR2 reads FQNEAQ (reference sequence). Trimming left V 5 bases short and J 12 bases short, with 22 bases between. The CDR3 has 14 residues. Here the CDR3 DNA reads TGTGCCAGCAGCCCCTGGGCCGGATCTGTGGGCCACACCTTC. This encodes CASSPWAGSVGHTF. Combining the CDR3 with reference TRBV7-9 and TRBJ1-2 gives the whole variable domain DTGVSQNPRHKITKRGQNVTFRCDPISEHNRLYWYRQTLGQGPEFLTYFQNEAQLEKSRLLSDRFSAERPKGSFSTLEIQRTEQGDSAMYLCASSPWAGSVGHTFGSGTRLTVV.

The J gene is TRBJ2-3, the V gene TRBV6-2 or TRBV6-3, with D hard to call. The CDR3 spans 11 residues. Trimming pared 2 bases from V and 4 bases from J, leaving 1 base between. The germline gives CDR1 MNHEY, CDR2 SVGEGT. This CDR3 is CASSYPDTQYF. For the CDR3, the DNA is TGTGCCAGCAGTTACCCAGATACGCAGTATTTT.

The chain links TRBV20-1 to TRBJ2-5; D gene uncertain. The V end lost 5 bases, the J end lost 2 bases, and 9 bases lay between the germline ends. Germline CDR1 DFQATT, CDR2 SNEGSKA (reference sequence). The CDR3 extends over 12 amino acids. CDR3 sequence reads: CSADKSQETQYF. The CDR3, as DNA: TGCAGTGCTGACAAGAGTCAAGAGACCCAGTACTTC.

The rearrangement links TRBV6-1 to TRBJ1-5; TRBD1 aligns across 8 bases. J gave up 6 bases and V 5 bases, and 12 bases lay outside the gene matches. Germline values: CDR1 MNHNS, CDR2 SASEGT. The CDR3 contains 16 residues. CDR3 residues: CASSPTRTGRSQPQHF. The CDR3 DNA follows: TGTGCCAGCAGTCCCACCCGGACAGGGAGAAGTCAGCCCCAGCATTTT.